These 21 T cell receptor beta chains were sequenced from one sample in a study of T cell responses to AZD1222 COVID-19 vaccine. Repertoires were generated with immunoSEQ multiplex PCR, while TCRdb's copy carries only in-frame clones and drops some. The profile shows 180,000 or so clones, 90% to 95% of them singletons. Source: peripheral blood, taken on day 0 of AZD1222 vaccination. These receptors originate from an adult in good health.

V is TRBV28 and J is TRBJ1-5; D possibly corresponds to TRBD1 (6 bases). The germline V gene has CDR1 MDHEN and CDR2 SYDVKM. Trimming removed 8 bases at V and 1 base at J, with 12 bases between. The CDR3 contains 14 residues. This chain's CDR3 is CASSRTASNQPQHF. The CDR3 bases are TGTGCCAGCTCCAGGACAGCCAGCAATCAGCCCCAGCATTTT.

The CDR3 reads CASSIDKRPEGTQYF. The CDR3 region has the DNA TGTGCCAGTAGTATAGATAAAAGGCCAGAAGGGACCCAGTACTTC. The chain joins TRBV19 to TRBJ2-5; D gene ambiguous. V gave up 0 bases and J gave up 7 bases, with 15 bases separating them. This CDR3 has 15 amino acids. Germline CDR1 is LNHDA and CDR2 is SQIVND (reference sequence).

The chain employs TRBV6-5 and TRBJ2-7; TRBD2 is a possible D gene (5 bases). The CDR3 totals 16 residues. Germline V CDR1 and CDR2: MNHEY, SVGAGI. V lost 3 bases and J 1 base, leaving 16 bases between the germline ends. CDR3 nucleotide sequence: TGTGCCAGCAGTTATAGCGTATCCGCTACATCCTACGAGCAGTACTTC. Residues: CASSYSVSATSYEQYF.

Only a few counts were recorded for this clone. Germline and junction disagree at one end, which may indicate a read error. J is TRBJ2-7 and V is TRBV6-1, with D perhaps being TRBD1 or TRBD2 (6 bases each). The CDR3 contains 14 residues. The germline V gene has CDR1 MNHNS and CDR2 SASEGT. The CDR3: CASTETSGGGEQYF. The CDR3 region has the DNA TGTGCCAGCACTGAAACCAGTGGAGGGGGCGAGCAGTACTTC.

The J gene is TRBJ2-5, the V gene TRBV10-1, with D unclear. V dropped 0 bases and J dropped 1 base, with 9 bases sitting between them. Looked up from germline, CDR1 is WNHNN and CDR2 is SYGVQD (reference sequence). This CDR3 has 15 amino acids. The CDR3 sequence is CASSESGRTQETQYF. CDR3 nucleotides: TGCGCCAGCAGTGAGTCCGGACGTACCCAAGAGACCCAGTACTTC.

The chain carries TRBV9 and TRBJ1-6; D might be TRBD1 (5 bases). The V gene lost 1 base and the J gene lost 5 bases, with 13 bases spanning the gap. The CDR3 totals 16 residues. Germline values: CDR1 SGDLS, CDR2 YYNGEE. In DNA, the CDR3 is TGTGCCAGCAGCGTATCTAAGGGGAACCATAATTCACCCCTCCACTTT. Protein sequence: CASSVSKGNHNSPLHF.

A single count supports this clone. The chain couples TRBV5-1 to TRBJ1-2; 9 positions match TRBD1. V lost 4 bases, J lost 8 bases, and 6 bases stayed unmatched. The CDR3 is 13 residues long. Germline loops: CDR1 SGHRS, CDR2 YFSETQ. The CDR3 here is CASSPWTGEGYTF. DNA of the CDR3: TGCGCCAGCAGCCCCTGGACAGGGGAAGGCTACACCTTC.

The chain has TRBV7-2 and TRBJ2-3; the match to TRBD2 covers 10 bases. Germline V gene sequence: CDR1 SGHTA, CDR2 FQGNSA. The CDR3 loop spans 15 amino acids. The junction had 2 bases not matched to a gene; V was cut back by 4 bases and J by 1 base. CDR3 sequence reads: CASSSGLAGTDTQYF. CDR3 bases: TGTGCCAGCAGCTCTGGACTAGCGGGCACAGATACGCAGTATTTT.

The gene calls are TRBV11-3 and TRBJ1-2; the D gene is possibly TRBD1 (6 bases). The germline gives CDR1 SGHNT, CDR2 YENEEA. The CDR3 spans 13 residues. Trimming left V 4 bases short and J 4 bases short, with 10 bases between. CDR3 amino acids: CASSSQGGYGYTF. CDR3 DNA: TGTGCCAGCAGCTCACAGGGAGGCTATGGCTACACCTTC.

The V call is TRBV18, the J call TRBJ2-3, with TRBD1 matching 9 bases. The V segment lost 8 bases and the J segment 1 base; nucleotides outside the gene matches: 7. Germline assignment: CDR1 KGHSH and CDR2 LQKENI. CDR3 size: 15 residues. In nucleotides, the CDR3 is TGTGCCAGCACCCCGGGACAGGGACGCACAGATACGCAGTATTTT. Translating gives CASTPGQGRTDTQYF.

The V and J genes are TRBV7-9 and TRBJ1-1; D is uncertain. V dropped 6 bases and J dropped 4 bases, with 12 bases sitting between them. The CDR3 consists of 13 residues. From germline, CDR1 is SEHNR and CDR2 FQNEAQ (reference sequence). The CDR3 spells CASSFVGGTEAFF. DNA for the CDR3: TGTGCCAGCAGTTTTGTAGGTGGCACTGAAGCTTTCTTT.

This clone has just one count. The chain couples TRBV11-2 to TRBJ2-7; D is undetermined. The CDR3 spans 12 residues. V lost 1 base, J lost 6 bases, and 7 bases lay in between. CDR1 is SGHAT, CDR2 FQNNGV, per germline. CDR3 DNA sequence: TGTGCCAGCAGCTTAGCCCCAGGCGAGCAGTACTTC. As protein: CASSLAPGEQYF.

This chain uses TRBV18 with TRBJ1-3, with D perhaps matching TRBD1 (6 bases). With 4 bases removed from V and 4 bases from J, the gap between germline ends came to 8 bases. Per germline, CDR1 KGHSH and CDR2 LQKENI. CDR3 size: 13 residues. For the CDR3, the DNA is TGTGCCAGCTCACACAGGGAAGGAAACACCATATATTTT. This translates into CASSHREGNTIYF.

This CDR3 is CASSPGASNTGELFF. The CDR3 DNA is TGTGCCAGCAGCCCGGGAGCCTCGAACACCGGGGAGCTGTTTTTT. The chain has TRBV7-2 and TRBJ2-2; tentative D call: TRBD2 (6 bases). The V gene lost 5 bases and the J gene lost 0 bases, with 10 bases spanning the gap. Germline assignment: CDR1 SGHTA and CDR2 FQGNSA. This CDR3 has 15 residues.

V is TRBV3-1 (or the pseudogene TRBV3-2) and J is TRBJ2-1, with 7 bases identical to TRBD2. CDR1 and CDR2 (germline): LGHDT, YNNKEL (reference sequence). This CDR3 comprises 13 residues. Trimming removed 5 bases from V and 7 bases from J; junction bases left unmatched: 5. The chain's CDR3 is CASSGLERNEQFF. As DNA, the CDR3 is TGTGCCAGCAGCGGACTAGAAAGGAATGAGCAGTTCTTC.

The rearrangement links TRBV14 to TRBJ2-7; no reliable D call. V dropped 0 bases and J dropped 6 bases, with 12 bases sitting between them. This CDR3 has 14 residues. Germline CDR1 and CDR2: SGHDN and FVKESK. In DNA form, the CDR3 reads TGTGCCAGCAGCCAAGATCGGTACCGCCCCGAGCAGTACTTC. This translates into CASSQDRYRPEQYF.

The CDR3 nucleotides are TGTGCCACCAGCTCCACTCGGAGGGGAGGGTTCGGTGAGCAGTTCTTC. It is translated as CATSSTRRGGFGEQFF. This chain connects TRBV15 to TRBJ2-1; 7 bases fit TRBD2. Germline assignment: CDR1 LNHNV and CDR2 YYDKDF (reference sequence). V lost 5 bases to trimming and J lost 9 bases; unmatched junction nucleotides: 16. CDR3 size: 16 residues. Full variable domain (outside the CDR3, taken from reference TRBV15 and TRBJ2-1): DAMVIQNPRYQVTQFGKPVTLSCSQTLNHNVMYWYQQKSSQAPKLLFHYYDKDFNNEADTPDNFQSRRPNTSFCFLDIRSPGLGDTAMYLCATSSTRRGGFGEQFFGPGTRLTVL.

CDR3 sequence (DNA): TGCGCCAGCAGGAGGGGGTTCACCGGGGAGCTGTTTTTT. Protein: CASRRGFTGELFF. The chain joins TRBV10-1 to TRBJ2-2; possible D gene TRBD1, 6 bases. Between the trimmed V and J ends, which lost 6 bases and 4 bases, there was a span of 9 bases. The CDR3 totals 13 residues. Looked up from germline, CDR1 is WNHNN and CDR2 is SYGVQD (reference sequence).

V is TRBV29-1 and J is TRBJ2-1; the D call may be TRBD1 or TRBD2 (5 bases each). Trimming stripped 6 bases from V and 1 base from J, with 22 bases between. Germline V CDR1 and CDR2: SQVTM, ANQGSEA. This CDR3 comprises 17 residues. CDR3 nucleotide sequence: TGCAGCGTCCAGGAGGTTACCGGGACCGCGTCCTACAATGAGCAGTTCTTC. This encodes CSVQEVTGTASYNEQFF.

The chain carries TRBV6-5 and TRBJ1-5, with D unclear. Per germline, CDR1 MNHEY and CDR2 SVGAGI. The V and J ends lost 7 bases and 5 bases respectively, with 12 bases between them. The CDR3 has 13 amino acids. The CDR3, as DNA: TGTGCCAGCAAAAGTCAGGTGGATCAGCCCCAGCATTTT. It yields the protein CASKSQVDQPQHF.

A word on this clone: The sample carries other DNA sequences with the same CDR3. The V and J genes are TRBV12-3 or TRBV12-4 and TRBJ1-1; perhaps TRBD1 as D (5 bases). The CDR3 covers 13 residues. V lost 3 bases and J 1 base, leaving 6 bases between the germline ends. CDR3 protein: CASSLGGNTEAFF. The CDR3 nucleotides read TGTGCCAGCAGTTTGGGGGGGAACACTGAAGCTTTCTTT.